This TCR beta chain is from a study of human T cells and chemical hapten exposure. Study-level background: All patients underwent weekly scalp dosing with diphenylcyclopropenone for the full approximately 25-week study.

In its sample, this clonotype was seen a few times. TCRdb called the RACE reads again in MiXCR, with one record for every CDR3 protein. Of roughly 200,000 distinct CDR3 sequences in the sample, 20% to 25% are singletons; the top ten hold about 6.7%. The CDR3 runs to 15 residues. Germline V gene data show CDR1 as ENHRY and CDR2 as SYGVKD. With 0 bases removed from V and 0 bases from J, the gap between germline ends came to 8 bases. The time point: patch test 1, 2 weeks after DPC sensitization. Indicated treatment: therapeutic diphenylcyclopropenone sensitization with weekly scalp DPC. This clonotype was sampled from a woman in her fifties or sixties with alopecia areata. Some clones in this sample may be carry-over from other donors' samples. This sequence joins TRBV10-3 and TRBJ1-1, with D possibly TRBD1 on 5 matching bases. The sample was whole blood, taken in connection with sensitization to the hapten diphenylcyclopropenone (DPC). The chain's CDR3 is CAISESTGVNTEAFF. In nucleotides, the CDR3 is TGTGCCATCAGTGAGTCTACAGGTGTGAACACTGAAGCTTTCTTT.